Here is one TCR beta chain with its context. Its antigen has not been determined. The data originate from a study of cytomegalovirus exposure and HLA in healthy donors (dated by TCRdb to 2015 to 2018). With regard to the full study: In an earlier analysis of 587 of the donors, less than 350 Gb of sequence data and 100 million or so unique TCR beta sequences from approximately 180 million T cells were reported. Because of strong linkage in the cohort, roughly five DR-DQ haplotypes were treated as single units for association and clustering. The study profiled the T cell repertoires of fewer than 850 subjects by immunosequencing and related them to cytomegalovirus serostatus. A later genetic analysis used genome-wide SNP genotypes for about three fifths of the 666 donors, treating that subset as a discovery cohort. Donor age, sex, ethnicity and CMV serostatus were compiled alongside the repertoire data. Roughly 300 gigabases of sequencing data and around 80 million unique TCR sequences made up an early release that covered 500 to 700 HLA-typed donors. The study combined high-throughput TCR immunosequencing, statistical association of individual TCRs with disease status, and machine learning to predict cytomegalovirus infection status. The genetic ancestry cluster associated with self-reported Caucasian donors included 81% of the 398 genotyped donors. Rather than drawing on any new phenotypic data, the later analysis identified candidate immune exposures from TCR beta sequences and the way those sequences occurred across donors. The aim of the study was to test whether cataloging public T cell receptors could identify signatures of past pathogen exposure. HLA typing covered class I and class II loci at four-digit resolution. Besides the first cohort of some 670 subjects, a separate validation cohort made up of 90 to 150 different subjects was used. An earlier analysis of some 600 of the donors applied high-throughput TCR beta sequencing to assess whether each TCR beta V gene segment acted as functional or pseudogenic. Across roughly 420 genotyped donors of the cohort, an average of roughly 250,000 unique TCR beta nucleotide sequences per donor were sequenced, and approximately 17% of those sequences were non-productive. Typing coverage differed by locus: A, B, C, DRB1 and DQB1 were typed in roughly 629-630 donors, DQA1 in approximately 520, DPA1 in approximately 600, and DPB1 in around 490. To study patterns of TCR occurrence, a later analysis re-analyzed previously published TCR beta repertoires from hundreds of donors and added high-resolution HLA genotyping. All discovery cohort repertoires had been generated using a single sequencing platform. The paper as a whole reports these results and caveats: Linkage disequilibrium might explain the correlated functional status among segregating V segments, but an unknown experimental factor could not be excluded. Because HLA typing was unavailable for some donors at each locus, only the typed subset was used in association tests. Because counts were too low, about 17 rarely observed V segments, including chromosome 9 orphons, were excluded from the earlier analysis of roughly 580 of the donors. In the study, approximately 160 TCR beta chains were listed as associated with cytomegalovirus. A further reported finding was that TCR beta sequences accurately predicted the HLA-A and HLA-B alleles for most subjects in the first cohort. Because the 87-base-pair reads could not distinguish some IMGT-functional V segments, including TRBV6-2 and TRBV6-3, those segments were excluded. A later analysis reported that several top co-occurrence clusters appeared linked to parvovirus B19, influenza, CMV and Epstein-Barr virus. In vitro tests confirmed that a few of the cytomegalovirus-associated TCR beta chains recognize cytomegalovirus antigens. According to the authors, the approach could potentially be generalized to other disease states and immunological phenotypes. In a later genetic analysis, a missense DCLRE1C variant was associated with V-gene and J-gene trimming of TCR beta chains, and the association was replicated in an independent cohort. In a later analysis, HLA-associated TCR beta chains showed more clonal expansion and lower generation probabilities than non-associated chains that were equally common. The classifier was reported to diagnose cytomegalovirus status with high specificity and sensitivity in both the original cohort and the validation cohort. While some public TCRs were present in many individuals, most TCR sequences turned up only very rarely across donors. This cohort had only TCR beta chains sequenced, and the lack of alpha or paired-chain data limited which features could be detected. Sequencing depth was assumed to be roughly uniform across donors in the presence/absence analyses, though that assumption may not hold. The only immune exposure information available for the cohort was CMV serostatus. Specific HLA alleles were associated with over 15,000 TCR beta sequences at a false discovery rate of 0.05 in a later analysis. Strong co-occurrence of HLA alleles, especially DR and DQ, made assigning TCR associations to individual alleles difficult. In a later analysis, most CMV-associated TCR beta chains were found to appear HLA-restricted, with HLA associations seemingly driven largely by CMV exposure. A later analysis found that TCR association rates varied across HLA loci, with DRB1 alleles showing the most associated TCRs and HLA-C alleles the fewest. A later genetic analysis reported fewer N-insertions in productive TCRs among donors in an Asian-associated ancestry cluster than the approximately 700-donor mean. A cluster of highly shared sequence variants was judged likely to represent a technical artifact of the sequencing pipeline. Broadly in line with IMGT annotations, most TCR beta V segments showed up in productive rearrangements about 90% or about 30% of the time in an earlier analysis of 587 of the donors.

The cohort was made up of 500 to 800 healthy bone marrow donors. At the time of sampling, all cohort members were nominally healthy, though unrecorded immune exposures were likely present. The donor tested CMV seronegative, placing the donor among the 350 to 400 seronegative members of the cohort. Every donor gave a peripheral blood sample, and the peripheral blood mononuclear cells from that sample were used for TCR beta sequencing. Genomic DNA was extracted from the blood cell samples with the Qiagen DNeasy Blood Extraction Kit. Looking up the germline V gene (reference sequence) yields CDR1 DFQATT and CDR2 SNEGSKA. Trimming removed 3 bases from V and 10 bases from J, leaving 10 bases between the germline ends. Spanning cysteine to phenylalanine, the CDR3 consists of 11 amino acids. Only the CDR3 part of the read is kept: 33 bases, read in frame from the first base. Libraries were built with the immunoSEQ multiplex PCR assay. For the multiplex PCR, a mixture combining 60 forward primers for TCR Vbeta segments and 13 reverse primers for TCR Jbeta segments was used. The CDR3 region of rearranged TCR beta genes was amplified from genomic DNA with a multiplex PCR assay. On the Illumina HiSeq System, the amplified TCR beta libraries were sequenced as 87-base-pair reads. Under the source paper's analysis protocol: A later analysis counted approximately 76 million unique TCR beta chains across the 666 repertoires, and around 9.9 million of these chains were shared by at least two donors. Raw reads were error-corrected and collapsed into unique sequences by a nearest-neighbor algorithm in which closely related sequences were merged to remove PCR and sequencing errors. To assign V, D and J gene segments, CDR3 sequences were aligned to IMGT reference sequences. For a sequence to be retained, a match of at least six nucleotides was required to both a V gene segment and a J gene segment. Rearrangements were called productive when the CDR3 lacked stop codons and stayed in frame with V and J; all others were non-productive. Following IMGT convention, CDR3 was defined as the stretch from the second conserved V-encoded cysteine up to the conserved J-encoded phenylalanine. Sequences without an unambiguous match to a single V gene segment were excluded from the earlier analysis of a few hundred of the donors. In an earlier analysis of several hundred of the donors, V segments were called functional above 56.7% productive rearrangements and were called segregating when the between-donor standard deviation exceeded 5%. A statistical classification framework was developed to diagnose cytomegalovirus status using the catalog of TCR beta chain sequences. A later analysis assigned V and J genes by comparing TCR nucleotide sequences with IMGT/GENE-DB human TR gene sequences. A later analysis assigned CDR3 sequences and most-parsimonious VDJ recombination scenarios with the TCRdist pipeline. A later analysis defined each TCR beta chain by its CDR3 amino acid sequence plus V-gene family, and excluded reads lacking a unique V-gene family. To address suspected cross-contamination and a sequencing artifact, a later analysis removed a few hundred highly shared, low-generation-probability nucleotide sequences. A later analysis calculated a clonal expansion index for each public chain from normalized within-repertoire ranks of inferred template counts. In a later analysis, generation probabilities were computed using a VDJ recombination model fitted to out-of-frame rearrangements, and the results were checked against IGoR. In a later analysis, TCR-TCR, TCR-HLA and TCR-CMV co-occurrence was scored with hypergeometric tests, and a repertoire-size bias correction was applied to TCR pairs. A later analysis estimated false discovery rates by permuting HLA or CMV assignments 20 times. In a later analysis, co-occurring TCRs were grouped using DBSCAN, with TCRdist sequence similarity added in when clustering inside HLA-allele-positive subsets. For co-occurrence clustering, repertoires with fewer than 30,000 or more than 120,000 public chains were excluded, along with five repertoires with anomalous nucleotide sharing. TCRdb obtained this table from immuneACCESS and retained in-frame rearrangements with V and J assigned. These tables miss some clones; where compared with another copy, unresolved V genes account for less than half of the shortfall, and the remainder is unexplained. The V and J calls and clone size were taken over from that table, and D and trimming were inferred from the DNA. Per the sample table, the count is tens of thousands of clones. Approximately 6.5% of the sample belongs to the ten largest clones.

The receptor comes from a woman aged 35 to 49 in good health and CMV-seronegative. Material for sequencing was PBMCs. The chain was built from TRBV20-1 and TRBJ2-1, with the D gene not confidently named. The nucleotide sequence is TGCAGTGCTAGTATATTCGGGGAGCAGTTCTTC. This yields the protein CSASIFGEQFF.